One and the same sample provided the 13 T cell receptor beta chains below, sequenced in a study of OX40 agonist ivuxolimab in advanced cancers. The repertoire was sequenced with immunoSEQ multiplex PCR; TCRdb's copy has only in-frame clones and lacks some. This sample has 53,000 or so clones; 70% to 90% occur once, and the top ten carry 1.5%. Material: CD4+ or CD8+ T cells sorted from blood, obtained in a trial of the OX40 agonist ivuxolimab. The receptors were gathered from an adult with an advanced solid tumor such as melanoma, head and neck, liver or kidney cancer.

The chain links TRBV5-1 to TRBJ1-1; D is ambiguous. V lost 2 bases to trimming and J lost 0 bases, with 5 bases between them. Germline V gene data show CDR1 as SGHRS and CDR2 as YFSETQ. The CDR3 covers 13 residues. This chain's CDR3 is CASSFAVNTEAFF. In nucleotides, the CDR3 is TGCGCCAGCAGCTTCGCCGTGAACACTGAAGCTTTCTTT. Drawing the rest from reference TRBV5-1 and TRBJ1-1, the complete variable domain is KAGVTQTPRYLIKTRGQQVTLSCSPISGHRSVSWYQQTPGQGLQFLFEYFSETQRNKGNFPGRFSGRQFSNSRSEMNVSTLELGDSALYLCASSFAVNTEAFFGQGTRLTVV.

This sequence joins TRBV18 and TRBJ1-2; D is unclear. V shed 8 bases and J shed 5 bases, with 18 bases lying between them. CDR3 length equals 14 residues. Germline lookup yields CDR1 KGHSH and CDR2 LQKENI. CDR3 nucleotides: TGTGCCAGCCAACCCGCTGGCGGGGATTATGGCTACACCTTC. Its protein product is CASQPAGGDYGYTF.

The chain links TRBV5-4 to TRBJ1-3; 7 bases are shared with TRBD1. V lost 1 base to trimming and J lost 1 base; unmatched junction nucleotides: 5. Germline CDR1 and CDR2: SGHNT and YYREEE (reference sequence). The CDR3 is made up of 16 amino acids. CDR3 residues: CASSLPGGSSGNTIYF. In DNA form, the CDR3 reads TGTGCCAGCAGCTTGCCAGGGGGTAGTTCTGGAAACACCATATATTTT.

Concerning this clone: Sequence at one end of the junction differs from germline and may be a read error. The CDR3 sequence is CASSSRQGTEAFF. DNA of the CDR3: TGCGCCAGCAGCTCAAGACAGGGGACTGAAGCTTTCTTT. J is TRBJ1-1 and V is TRBV5-4; 8 positions match TRBD1. Germline loops: CDR1 SGHNT, CDR2 YYREEE (reference sequence). This CDR3 contains 13 residues. The full variable domain, completed using reference TRBV5-4 and TRBJ1-1, is ETGVTQSPTHLIKTRGQQVTLRCSSQSGHNTVSWYQQALGQGPQFIFQYYREEENGRGNFPPRFSGLQFPNYSSELNVNALELDDSALYLCASSSRQGTEAFFGQGTRLTVV.

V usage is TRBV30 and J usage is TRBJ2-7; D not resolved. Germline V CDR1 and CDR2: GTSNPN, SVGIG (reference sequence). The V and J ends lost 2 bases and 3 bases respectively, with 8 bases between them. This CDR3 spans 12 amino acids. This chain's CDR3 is CAWSLSSYEQYF. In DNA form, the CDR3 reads TGTGCCTGGAGTTTGTCGAGCTACGAGCAGTACTTC.

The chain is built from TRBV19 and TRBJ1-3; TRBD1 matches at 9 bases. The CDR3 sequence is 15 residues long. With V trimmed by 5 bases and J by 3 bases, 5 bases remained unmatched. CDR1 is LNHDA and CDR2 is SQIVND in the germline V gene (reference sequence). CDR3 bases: TGTGCCAGTAGTGACCGGGACAGGGTTGGAAACACCATATATTTT. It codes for CASSDRDRVGNTIYF.

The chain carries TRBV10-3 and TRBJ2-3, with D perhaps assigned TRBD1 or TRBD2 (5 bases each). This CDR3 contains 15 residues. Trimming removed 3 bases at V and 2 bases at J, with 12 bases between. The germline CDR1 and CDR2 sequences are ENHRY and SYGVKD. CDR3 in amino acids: CAISDRQGDTDTQYF. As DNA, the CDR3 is TGTGCCATCAGTGACCGGCAGGGAGACACAGATACGCAGTATTTT.

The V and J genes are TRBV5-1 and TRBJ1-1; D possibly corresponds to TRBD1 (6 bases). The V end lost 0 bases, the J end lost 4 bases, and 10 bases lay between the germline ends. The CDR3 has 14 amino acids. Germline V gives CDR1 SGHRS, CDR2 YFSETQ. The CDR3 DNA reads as TGCGCCAGCAGCTTGGACAGGGCTACCACTGAAGCTTTCTTT. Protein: CASSLDRATTEAFF.

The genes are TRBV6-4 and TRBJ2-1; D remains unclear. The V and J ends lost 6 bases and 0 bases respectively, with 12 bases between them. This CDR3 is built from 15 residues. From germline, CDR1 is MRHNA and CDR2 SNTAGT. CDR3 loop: CASRPAARSYNEQFF. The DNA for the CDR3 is TGTGCCAGCAGACCAGCAGCCCGCTCCTACAATGAGCAGTTCTTC.

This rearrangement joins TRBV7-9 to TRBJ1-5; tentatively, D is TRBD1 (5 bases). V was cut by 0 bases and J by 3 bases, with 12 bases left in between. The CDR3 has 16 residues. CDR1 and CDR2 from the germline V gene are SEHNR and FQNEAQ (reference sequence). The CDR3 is CASSLAGVGANQPQHF. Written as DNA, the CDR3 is TGTGCCAGCAGCTTAGCCGGGGTTGGGGCCAATCAGCCCCAGCATTTT.

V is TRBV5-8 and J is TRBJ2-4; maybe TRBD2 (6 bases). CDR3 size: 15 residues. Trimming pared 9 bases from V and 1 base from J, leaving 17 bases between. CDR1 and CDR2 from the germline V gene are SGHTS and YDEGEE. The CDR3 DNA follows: TGTGCCACTACCTTTCGGGGGACCGCCAAAAACATTCAGTACTTC. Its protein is CATTFRGTAKNIQYF. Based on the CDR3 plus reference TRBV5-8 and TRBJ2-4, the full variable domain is EAGVTQSPTHLIKTRGQQATLRCSPISGHTSVYWYQQALGLGLQFLLWYDEGEERNRGNFPPRFSGRQFPNYSSELNVNALELEDSALYLCATTFRGTAKNIQYFGAGTRLSVL.

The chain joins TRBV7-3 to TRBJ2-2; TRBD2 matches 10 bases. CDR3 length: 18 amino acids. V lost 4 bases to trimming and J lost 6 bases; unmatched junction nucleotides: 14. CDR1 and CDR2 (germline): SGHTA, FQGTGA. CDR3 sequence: CASSSSGAGGPVAGELFF. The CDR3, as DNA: TGTGCCAGCAGCTCATCTGGAGCGGGAGGGCCCGTAGCCGGGGAGCTGTTTTTT.

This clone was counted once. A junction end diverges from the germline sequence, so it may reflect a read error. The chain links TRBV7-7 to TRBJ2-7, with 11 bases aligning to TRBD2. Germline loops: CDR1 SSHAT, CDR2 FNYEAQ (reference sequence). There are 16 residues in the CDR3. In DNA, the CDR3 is TGTGCTAGCAGCCGTAGCGGGAGGGCCCCGTCCTACGAGCAGTACTTC. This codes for CASSRSGRAPSYEQYF.